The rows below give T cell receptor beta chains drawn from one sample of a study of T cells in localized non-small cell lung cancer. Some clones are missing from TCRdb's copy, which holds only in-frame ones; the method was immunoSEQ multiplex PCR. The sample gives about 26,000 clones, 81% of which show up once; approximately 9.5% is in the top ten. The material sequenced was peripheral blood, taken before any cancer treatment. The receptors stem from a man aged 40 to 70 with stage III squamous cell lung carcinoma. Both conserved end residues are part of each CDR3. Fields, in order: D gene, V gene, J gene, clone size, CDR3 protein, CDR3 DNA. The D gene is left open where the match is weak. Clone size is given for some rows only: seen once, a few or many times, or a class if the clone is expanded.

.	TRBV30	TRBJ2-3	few	CAWSSGTATADTQYF	TGTGCCTGGAGTAGCGGGACAGCCACCGCAGATACGCAGTATTTT
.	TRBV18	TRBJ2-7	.	CASSPRPDEQYF	TGTGCCAGCTCACCCCGACCGGACGAGCAGTACTTC
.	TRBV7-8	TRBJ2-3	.	CASSLAQGPDTQYF	TGTGCCAGCAGCTTAGCCCAGGGTCCAGATACGCAGTATTTT
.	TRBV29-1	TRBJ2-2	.	CSVGRTVNTGELFF	TGCAGCGTTGGGCGGACAGTGAACACCGGGGAGCTGTTTTTT
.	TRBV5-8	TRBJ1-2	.	CASSLYRAGGYTF	TGTGCCAGCAGCTTGTACAGGGCAGGTGGCTACACCTTC
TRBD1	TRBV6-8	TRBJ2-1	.	CASSWGQSSYNEQFF	TGTGCCAGCAGTTGGGGACAGAGCTCCTACAATGAGCAGTTCTTC
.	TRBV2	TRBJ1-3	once	CASRSNRVEGNTIYF	TGTGCCAGCAGATCTAACAGGGTGGAAGGAAACACCATATATTTT
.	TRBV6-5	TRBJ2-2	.	CASSREGGSGELFF	TGTGCCAGCAGCAGGGAAGGGGGGTCCGGGGAGCTGTTTTTT
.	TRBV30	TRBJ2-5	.	CASEQGHQETQYF	TGTGCCTCGGAACAGGGTCACCAAGAGACCCAGTACTTC
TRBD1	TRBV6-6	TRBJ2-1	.	CASSGTGGNNEQFF	TGTGCCAGCAGTGGGACAGGGGGAAACAATGAGCAGTTCTTC
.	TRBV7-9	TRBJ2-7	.	CASSPERGHNEQYF	TGTGCCAGCAGCCCGGAGAGGGGACACAACGAGCAGTACTTC
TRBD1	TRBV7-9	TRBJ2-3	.	CASSSGTGIFPTDTQYF	TGTGCCAGCAGCTCCGGGACAGGGATCTTCCCCACAGATACGCAGTATTTT
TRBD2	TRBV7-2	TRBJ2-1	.	CASSLGAGASNEQFF	TGTGCCAGCAGCTTAGGGGCGGGAGCGAGCAATGAGCAGTTCTTC
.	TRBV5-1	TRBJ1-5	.	CASSPQGNQPQHF	TGCGCCAGCAGTCCTCAGGGGAATCAGCCCCAGCATTTT
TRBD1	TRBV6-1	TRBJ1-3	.	CAIEKGARGNTIYF	TGTGCCATCGAAAAGGGGGCGCGAGGAAACACCATATATTTT
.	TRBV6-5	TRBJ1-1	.	CASSYSWTVNTEAFF	TGTGCCAGCAGTTACTCGTGGACAGTGAACACTGAAGCTTTCTTT
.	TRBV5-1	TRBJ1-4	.	CASSWGGSTNEKLFF	TGCGCCAGCAGCTGGGGGGGCTCAACTAATGAAAAACTGTTTTTT
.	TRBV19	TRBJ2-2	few	CASSPRAGELFF	TGTGCCAGTAGCCCCCGGGCCGGGGAGCTGTTTTTT
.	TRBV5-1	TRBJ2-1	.	CASSAGVPNEQFF	TGCGCCAGCAGCGCCGGGGTACCCAATGAGCAGTTCTTC
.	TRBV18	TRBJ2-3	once	CASSQWGSTDTQYF	TGTGCCAGCTCACAATGGGGTAGCACAGATACGCAGTATTTT
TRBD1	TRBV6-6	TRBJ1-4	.	CASSPTGAGEKLFF	TGTGCCAGCAGTCCTACAGGGGCGGGTGAAAAACTGTTTTTT
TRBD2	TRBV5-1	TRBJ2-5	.	CASSSLQGEGTQYF	TGCGCCAGCAGCTCCCTCCAAGGGGAGGGGACCCAGTACTTC
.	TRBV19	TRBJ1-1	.	CASSIDYQGTEAFF	TGTGCCAGTAGTATAGACTACCAGGGAACTGAAGCTTTCTTT
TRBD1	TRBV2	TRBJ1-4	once	CASSEGTGAFNEKLFF	TGTGCCAGCAGTGAGGGGACAGGGGCATTTAATGAAAAACTGTTTTTT
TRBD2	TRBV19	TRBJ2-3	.	CASRKTSGSGGDTQYF	TGTGCCAGTAGGAAAACTAGCGGGAGTGGTGGAGATACGCAGTATTTT
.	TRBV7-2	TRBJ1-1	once	CASGNRATEAFF	TGTGCCAGCGGAAACAGGGCCACTGAAGCTTTCTTT